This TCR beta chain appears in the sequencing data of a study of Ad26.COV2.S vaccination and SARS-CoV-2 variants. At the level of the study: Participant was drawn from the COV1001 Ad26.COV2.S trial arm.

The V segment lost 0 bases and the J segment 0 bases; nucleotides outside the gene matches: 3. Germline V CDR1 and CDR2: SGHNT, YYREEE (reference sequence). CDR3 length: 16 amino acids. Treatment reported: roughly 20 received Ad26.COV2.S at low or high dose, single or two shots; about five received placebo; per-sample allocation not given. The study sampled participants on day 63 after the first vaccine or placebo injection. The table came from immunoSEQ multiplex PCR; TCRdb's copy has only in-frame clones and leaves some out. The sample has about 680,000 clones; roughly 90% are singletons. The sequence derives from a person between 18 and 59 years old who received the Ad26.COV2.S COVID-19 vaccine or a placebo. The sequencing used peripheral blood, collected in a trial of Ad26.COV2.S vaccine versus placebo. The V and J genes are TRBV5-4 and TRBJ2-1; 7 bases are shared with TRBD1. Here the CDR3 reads CASSLGQGTSYNEQFF. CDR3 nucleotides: TGTGCCAGCAGCTTGGGACAGGGAACCTCCTACAATGAGCAGTTCTTC.